This section outlines one T cell receptor (beta chain) sequence together with its context. What it recognizes is unknown. The time point here: week 11, during vaccination. Vaccination comprised doses that each held 300 ug of mutant IDH1 20-mer peptide, plus topical imiquimod. Data came from immunoSEQ multiplex PCR; TCRdb stores just in-frame clones and leaves some out. The table includes about 60,000 clones, about four fifths detected once. The data were taken from a study of a mutant IDH1 vaccine in newly diagnosed glioma. The V and J ends lost 0 bases and 5 bases, in that order; junction bases with no gene match: 4. The CDR3 loop spans 17 amino acids. Per the germline V gene, CDR1 is MRHNA and CDR2 is SNTAGT.

The source of this sequence is a young man with glioma. V and J are TRBV6-4 and TRBJ2-6; 10 bases agree with TRBD1. Sequencing was performed on PBMCs, taken from a glioma patient whose treatment included an IDH1 peptide vaccine. The CDR3 loop reads CASSDSTGGVRANVLTF. Written as DNA, the CDR3 is TGTGCCAGCAGTGACTCGACAGGGGGCGTGAGGGCCAACGTCCTGACTTTC.